This TCR beta chain originates from a study of CD8 T cells in Susac syndrome. After extraction with the RNeasy kit, roughly 0.45 to 1 ug of the RNA was reverse transcribed using random hexamers. An immunoSEQ multiplex PCR generated amplified TCR beta CDR3 products spanning 54 Vbeta and 13 Jbeta. TCRdb re-called the immunoSEQ multiplex PCR reads through MiXCR, storing one row per CDR3 protein. The data contain roughly 200,000 distinct CDR3 sequences, around 95% of them singletons. General study findings and limits: The study acknowledged a relatively small number of individuals in its TCR sequencing and HLA analysis.

The V segment lost 1 base and the J segment 10 bases; nucleotides outside the gene matches: 11. This CDR3 has 15 amino acids. Germline V gives CDR1 LGHNA, CDR2 YSLEER. Comments on this clonotype: Antigen: not known.

J is TRBJ1-1 and V is TRBV4-3; 8 nucleotides agree with TRBD1. The source is a human donor with multiple sclerosis. Sample: CD4+ T cells from PBMCs. CDR3 nucleotide sequence: TGCGCCAGCAGCCAAGTCGGAGGACAGGGAGGGCGAGCTTTCTTT. This translates into CASSQVGGQGGRAFF.